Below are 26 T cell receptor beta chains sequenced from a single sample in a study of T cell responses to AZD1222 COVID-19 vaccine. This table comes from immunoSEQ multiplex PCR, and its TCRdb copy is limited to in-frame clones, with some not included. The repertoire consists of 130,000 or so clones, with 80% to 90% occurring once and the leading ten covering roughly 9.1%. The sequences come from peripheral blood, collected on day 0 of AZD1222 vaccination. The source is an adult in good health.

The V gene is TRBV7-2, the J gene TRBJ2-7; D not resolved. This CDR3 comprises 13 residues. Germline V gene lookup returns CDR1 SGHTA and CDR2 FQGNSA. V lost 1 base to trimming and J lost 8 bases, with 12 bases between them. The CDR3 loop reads CASSLGWTAQQYF. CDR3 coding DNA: TGTGCCAGCAGCTTAGGTTGGACGGCTCAGCAGTACTTC.

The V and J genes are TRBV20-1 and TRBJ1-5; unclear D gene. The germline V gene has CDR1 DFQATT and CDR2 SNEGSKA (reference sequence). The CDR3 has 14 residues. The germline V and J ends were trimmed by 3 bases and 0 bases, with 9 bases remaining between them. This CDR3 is CSASSTYSNQPQHF. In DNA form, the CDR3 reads TGCAGTGCTAGTTCGACTTATAGCAATCAGCCCCAGCATTTT.

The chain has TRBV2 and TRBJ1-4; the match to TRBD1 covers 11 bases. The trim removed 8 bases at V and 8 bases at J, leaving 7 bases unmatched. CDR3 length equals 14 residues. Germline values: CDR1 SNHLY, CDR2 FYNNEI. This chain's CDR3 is CASGGTGGREKLFF. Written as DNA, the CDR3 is TGTGCCAGCGGGGGGACAGGGGGACGCGAAAAACTGTTTTTT.

In DNA form, the CDR3 reads TGTGCCAGCTCGACAGGCCTCATGAACACTGAAGCTTTCTTT. It specifies CASSTGLMNTEAFF. The J gene is TRBJ1-1, the V gene TRBV27; possibly TRBD1 for D (6 bases). Per germline, CDR1 MNHEY and CDR2 SMNVEV (reference sequence). The CDR3 sequence is 14 residues long. Trimming stripped 8 bases from V and 0 bases from J, with 13 bases between.

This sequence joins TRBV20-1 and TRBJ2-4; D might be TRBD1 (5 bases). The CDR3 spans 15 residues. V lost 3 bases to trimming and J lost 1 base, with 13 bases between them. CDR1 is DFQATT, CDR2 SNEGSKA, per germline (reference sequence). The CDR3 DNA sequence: TGCAGTGCTAGTGACCCACAGGTTGCCAAAAACATTCAGTACTTC. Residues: CSASDPQVAKNIQYF.

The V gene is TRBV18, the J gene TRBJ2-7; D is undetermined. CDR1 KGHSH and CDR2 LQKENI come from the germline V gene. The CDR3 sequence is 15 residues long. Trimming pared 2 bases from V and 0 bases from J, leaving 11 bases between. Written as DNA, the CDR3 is TGTGCCAGCTCACCAGGTCTAGACTTCTCCTACGAGCAGTACTTC. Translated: CASSPGLDFSYEQYF.

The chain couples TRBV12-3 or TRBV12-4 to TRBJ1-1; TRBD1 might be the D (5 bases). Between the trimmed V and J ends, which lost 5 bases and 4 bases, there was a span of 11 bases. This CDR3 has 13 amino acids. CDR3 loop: CASSQGRGTEAFF. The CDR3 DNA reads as TGTGCCAGCAGTCAGGGTCGTGGCACTGAAGCTTTCTTT.

The CDR3 region is CASSAPLGSLGSTNEKLFF. The CDR3 DNA is TGTGCCAGCAGCGCCCCCCTGGGGTCACTGGGGTCAACTAATGAAAAACTGTTTTTT. The chain uses TRBV9 and TRBJ1-4; no clear D gene. Germline V CDR1 and CDR2: SGDLS, YYNGEE. V dropped 3 bases and J dropped 0 bases, with 21 bases sitting between them. CDR3 size: 19 residues.

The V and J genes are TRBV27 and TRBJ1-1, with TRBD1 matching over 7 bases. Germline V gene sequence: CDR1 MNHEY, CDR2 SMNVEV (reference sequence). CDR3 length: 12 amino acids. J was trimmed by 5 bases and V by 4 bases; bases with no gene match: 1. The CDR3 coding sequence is TGTGCCAGCAGTTCGACAGGGACTGAAGCTTTCTTT. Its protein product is CASSSTGTEAFF.

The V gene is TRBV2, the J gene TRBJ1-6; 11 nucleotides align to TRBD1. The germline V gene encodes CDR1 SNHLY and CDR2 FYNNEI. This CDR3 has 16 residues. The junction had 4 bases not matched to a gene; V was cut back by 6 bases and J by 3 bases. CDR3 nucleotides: TGTGCCAGCAGGGCGGGACAGGGGGACTATAATTCACCCCTCCACTTT. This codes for CASRAGQGDYNSPLHF.

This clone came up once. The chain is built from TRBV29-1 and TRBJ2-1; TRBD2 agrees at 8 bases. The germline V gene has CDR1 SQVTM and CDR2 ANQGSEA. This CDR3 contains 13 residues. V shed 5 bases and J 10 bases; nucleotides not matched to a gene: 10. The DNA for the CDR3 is TGCAGCGTTACTCCGGGACTAGGCGGGGAGCAGTTCTTC. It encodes CSVTPGLGGEQFF.

CDR3 DNA sequence: TGTGCCAGCAGCTCGCCCGGGACAGGGGGCCTCGAGCAGTTCTTC. Translated: CASSSPGTGGLEQFF. The chain recombines TRBV7-2 with TRBJ2-1; 12 bases map to TRBD1. V was clipped by 4 bases and J by 10 bases; unmatched bases: 8. Germline loops: CDR1 SGHTA, CDR2 FQGNSA. This CDR3 comprises 15 residues.

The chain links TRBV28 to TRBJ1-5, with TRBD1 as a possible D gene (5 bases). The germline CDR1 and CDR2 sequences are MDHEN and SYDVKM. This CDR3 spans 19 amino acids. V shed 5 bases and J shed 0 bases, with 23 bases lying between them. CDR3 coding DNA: TGTGCCAGCAGTGATATGGGACCCCAAGGGGTGTATAGCAATCAGCCCCAGCATTTT. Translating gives CASSDMGPQGVYSNQPQHF.

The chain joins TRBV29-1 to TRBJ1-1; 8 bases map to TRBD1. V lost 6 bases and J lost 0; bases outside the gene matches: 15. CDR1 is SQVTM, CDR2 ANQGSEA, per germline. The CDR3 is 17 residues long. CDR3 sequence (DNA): TGCAGCGTCCTGGGAGACAGGGGTGGACGGTTGAACACTGAAGCTTTCTTT. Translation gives CSVLGDRGGRLNTEAFF.

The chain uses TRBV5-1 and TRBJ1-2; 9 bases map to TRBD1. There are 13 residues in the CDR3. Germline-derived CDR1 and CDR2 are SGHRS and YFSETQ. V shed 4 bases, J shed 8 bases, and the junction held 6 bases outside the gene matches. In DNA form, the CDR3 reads TGCGCCAGCAGCCCGGGACAGGGTCGGGGCTACACCTTC. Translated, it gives CASSPGQGRGYTF.

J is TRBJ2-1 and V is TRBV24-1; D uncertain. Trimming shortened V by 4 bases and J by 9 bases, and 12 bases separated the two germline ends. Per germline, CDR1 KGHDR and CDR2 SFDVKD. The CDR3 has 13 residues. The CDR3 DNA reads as TGTGCCACCAGTGACAAAAGAGCCCTTGAGCAGTTCTTC. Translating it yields CATSDKRALEQFF.

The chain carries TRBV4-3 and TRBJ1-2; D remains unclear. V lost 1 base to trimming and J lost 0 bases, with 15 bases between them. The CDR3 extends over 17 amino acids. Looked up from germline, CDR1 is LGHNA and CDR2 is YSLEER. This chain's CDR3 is CASSQVGQQGANYGYTF. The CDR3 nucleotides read TGCGCCAGCAGCCAAGTTGGCCAGCAAGGAGCTAACTATGGCTACACCTTC.

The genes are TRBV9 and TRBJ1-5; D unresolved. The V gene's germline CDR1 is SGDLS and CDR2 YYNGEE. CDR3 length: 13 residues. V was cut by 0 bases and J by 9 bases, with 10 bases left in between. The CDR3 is CASSVGPQAPQHF. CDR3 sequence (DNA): TGTGCCAGCAGCGTAGGACCCCAGGCGCCCCAGCATTTT.

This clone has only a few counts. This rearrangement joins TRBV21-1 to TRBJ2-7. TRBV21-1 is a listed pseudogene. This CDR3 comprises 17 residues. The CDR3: CASSNTRTSYSSYEQYF. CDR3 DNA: TGTGCCAGCAGCAATACACGGACGTCGTATAGCTCCTACGAGCAGTACTTC.

CDR3 DNA sequence: TGCGCCAGCAGCCAAGATAGGGACAGGGTGTTTTTT. It encodes CASSQDRDRVFF. The chain links TRBV4-1 to TRBJ2-2; TRBD1 matches 9 bases. The germline gives CDR1 MGHRA, CDR2 YSYEKL. The CDR3 length is 12 residues. Unmatched junction bases numbered 2, after V lost 0 bases and J lost 15 bases.

Written as DNA, the CDR3 is TGTGCCAGTGGGGACACGACAAAATCCTACGAGCAGTACTTC. Translating gives CASGDTTKSYEQYF. The chain employs TRBV19 and TRBJ2-7, with D possibly being TRBD1 (6 bases). V lost 8 bases, J lost 1 base, and 15 bases lay in between. Germline lookup yields CDR1 LNHDA and CDR2 SQIVND (reference sequence). The CDR3 is 14 amino acids.

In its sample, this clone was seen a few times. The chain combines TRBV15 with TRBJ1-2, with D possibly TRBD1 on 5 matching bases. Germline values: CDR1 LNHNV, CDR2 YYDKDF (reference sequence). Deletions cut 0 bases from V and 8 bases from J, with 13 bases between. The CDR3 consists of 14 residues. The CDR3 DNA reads TGTGCCACCAGCAGAGATCGAGGACACGGCGGCTACACCTTC. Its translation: CATSRDRGHGGYTF.

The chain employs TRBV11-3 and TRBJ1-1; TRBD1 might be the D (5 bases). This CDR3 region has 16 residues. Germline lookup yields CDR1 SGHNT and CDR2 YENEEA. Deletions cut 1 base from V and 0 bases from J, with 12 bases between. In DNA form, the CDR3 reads TGTGCCAGCAGCTTAGCACAGGACGACCTGAACACTGAAGCTTTCTTT. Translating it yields CASSLAQDDLNTEAFF.

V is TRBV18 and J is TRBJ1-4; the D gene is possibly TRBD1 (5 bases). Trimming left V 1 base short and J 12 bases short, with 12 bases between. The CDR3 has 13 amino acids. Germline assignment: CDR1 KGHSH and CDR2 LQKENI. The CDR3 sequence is CASSPLETVELFF. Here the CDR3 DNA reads TGTGCCAGCTCACCACTCGAGACAGTAGAACTGTTTTTT.

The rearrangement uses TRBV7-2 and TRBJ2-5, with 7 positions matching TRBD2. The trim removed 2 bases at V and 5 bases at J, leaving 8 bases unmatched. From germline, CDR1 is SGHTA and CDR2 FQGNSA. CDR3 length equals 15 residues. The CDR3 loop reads CASSLWLAEEETQYF. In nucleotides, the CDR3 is TGTGCCAGCAGCTTATGGCTAGCGGAGGAGGAGACCCAGTACTTC.

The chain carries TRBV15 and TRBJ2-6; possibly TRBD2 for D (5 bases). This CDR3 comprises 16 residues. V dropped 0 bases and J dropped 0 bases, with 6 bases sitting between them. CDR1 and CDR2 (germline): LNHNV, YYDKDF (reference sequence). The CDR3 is CATSRDAGSGANVLTF. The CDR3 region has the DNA TGTGCCACCAGCAGAGATGCGGGCTCTGGGGCCAACGTCCTGACTTTC.